These 4 T cell receptor beta chains share one sample of origin, sequenced in a study of vaccination and CD4 T cells after COVID-19. An Oncomine TCR Beta short-read assay was used to sequence the DNA from cultured CD4+ T cells. In TCRdb, the PCR reads were re-called with MiXCR into one record per CDR3 protein. The sample has about 18,000 distinct CDR3 sequences; 53% are singletons. No cognate antigen is known for these TCRs. As for treatment: roughly 11-day PBMC culture with coronavirus spike peptide pools or control peptides (ViraFEST assay). The sequenced sample was CD4+ T cells from blood, cultured in vitro, obtained before SARS-CoV-2 vaccination. These receptor sequences come from a human donor who had recovered from COVID-19.

The chain recombines TRBV6-1 with TRBJ1-1; tentative D call: TRBD1 (5 bases). V lost 5 bases and J lost 5, with 18 bases in between. Germline assignment: CDR1 MNHNS and CDR2 SASEGT. The CDR3 runs 15 residues. CDR3 bases: TGTGCCAGCAGTCTTATACAGGTAATGAGGACTGAAGCTTTCTTT. It encodes CASSLIQVMRTEAFF.

This clonotype was counted only a few times. The chain recombines TRBV6-5 with TRBJ2-2, with D unclear. V lost 4 bases to trimming and J lost 8 bases, with 5 bases between them. CDR3 size: 11 residues. CDR1 and CDR2 (germline): MNHEY, SVGAGI. The CDR3 nucleotides are TGTGCCAGCAGTTTCCGGGGGGAGCTGTTTTTT. The encoded protein is CASSFRGELFF.

This clonotype was seen a handful of times. The chain carries TRBV19 and TRBJ1-2; the match to TRBD1 covers 7 bases. The V segment lost 8 bases and the J segment 8 bases; nucleotides outside the gene matches: 11. Per the germline V gene, CDR1 is LNHDA and CDR2 is SQIVND (reference sequence). The CDR3 loop spans 13 amino acids. The CDR3 is CASLPNRGRGYTF. The CDR3 DNA sequence: TGTGCCAGTCTCCCGAACAGGGGCCGGGGCTACACCTTC.

This chain joins TRBV11-3 and TRBJ2-3; 7 bases match TRBD2. CDR3 size: 14 residues. The V and J ends lost 1 base and 3 bases, in that order; junction bases with no gene match: 1. Germline values: CDR1 SGHNT, CDR2 YENEEA. The CDR3 spells CASSLAGRTDTQYF. Here the CDR3 DNA reads TGTGCCAGCAGCTTAGCCGGGAGGACAGATACGCAGTATTTT.